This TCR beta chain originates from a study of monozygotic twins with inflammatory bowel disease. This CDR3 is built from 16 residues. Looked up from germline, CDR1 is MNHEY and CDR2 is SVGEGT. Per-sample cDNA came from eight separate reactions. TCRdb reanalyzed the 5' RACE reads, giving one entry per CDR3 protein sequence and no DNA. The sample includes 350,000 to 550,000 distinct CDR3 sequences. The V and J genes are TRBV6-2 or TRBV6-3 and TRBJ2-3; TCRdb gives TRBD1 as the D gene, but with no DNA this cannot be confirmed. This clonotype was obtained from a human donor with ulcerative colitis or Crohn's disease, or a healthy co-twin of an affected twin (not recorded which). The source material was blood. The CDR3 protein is CASSTPRDRVADTQYF.